This entry describes one T cell receptor (beta chain). This clonotype was observed at least ten times. Its antigen is unknown. Base qualities are not provided; no much larger clone lies one nucleotide away. Including cysteine and phenylalanine, the CDR3 has 13 amino acids. Of the read, only the CDR3 DNA is kept; its 39 bases are in frame from base 1. V drops 5 bases and J drops 3 bases, leaving 8 bases in between. CDR1 and CDR2 (LNHDA, SQIVND) derive from the germline V gene (reference sequence). Receptor libraries were prepared by 5' RACE. These reads were obtained on a NextSeq 500. Unique molecular identifiers were attached to individual cDNA molecules in the TCR library protocol so that sequencing error and PCR bias could be corrected. Both TCR alpha and beta chains were sequenced, and tight co-correlation was observed between alpha and beta sequence abundances in each sample. Under the source paper's analysis protocol: Decombinator V4 was used to annotate TCR sequences for V gene, J gene and CDR3. Expanded TCRs were defined as changing significantly between any two time points under a Poisson model with p below 0.0001. TCR abundances were normalised to the total number of TCRs sequenced per sample and were expressed as counts per million. TRAV1-2 paired with TRAJ12, TRAJ20 or TRAJ33 defined MAIT TCRs, while TRAV10 paired with TRAJ18 defined iNKT TCRs. VDJdb, accessed on 1 November 2021, was searched for TCRs annotated for CMV, EBV and SARS-CoV-2, and TCRs annotated for more than one antigen were excluded. TCRdb reworked the public reads: Q25 trimming with fastp, MiXCR clone assembly, productive beta chains retained. Each CDR3 protein gets just one entry, which takes the most common genes and DNA from the rows behind it. TCRdb, not the original authors, processed these V and J calls. The sample records about 55,000 distinct CDR3 sequences, under 8% of which are singletons. The biggest ten clones account for more than 5% of the sample.

The study was a case-control design nested within a healthcare worker cohort in London, UK, with weekly nasopharyngeal swab PCR tests and blood sampling. Healthcare workers were recruited between 23 and 31 March 2020, during the week of the UK lockdown, and were followed weekly for up to roughly 15 weeks. This specimen comes from a study of early T cells in non-severe SARS-CoV-2 infection (dated by TCRdb to the early 2020s). Regarding the research as a whole: Because TCR sequencing was done on bulk RNA from unsorted whole blood, the alpha and beta chains could not be paired. The study at large found these results: VDJdb matching was skewed toward anti-spike CD8 responses and likely underestimated virus-specific expansions by missing private and CD4 specificities.

This receptor was obtained from an adult who was a healthcare worker with PCR-confirmed SARS-CoV-2 infection or an uninfected control (not recorded which). The V and J genes are TRBV19 and TRBJ1-5; no D gene is confidently identified. The sample consisted of whole blood, taken at baseline. In nucleotide form, the sequence is TGTGCCAGTAGTCAGGACGCCAATCAGCCCCAGCATTTT. It translates as CASSQDANQPQHF.